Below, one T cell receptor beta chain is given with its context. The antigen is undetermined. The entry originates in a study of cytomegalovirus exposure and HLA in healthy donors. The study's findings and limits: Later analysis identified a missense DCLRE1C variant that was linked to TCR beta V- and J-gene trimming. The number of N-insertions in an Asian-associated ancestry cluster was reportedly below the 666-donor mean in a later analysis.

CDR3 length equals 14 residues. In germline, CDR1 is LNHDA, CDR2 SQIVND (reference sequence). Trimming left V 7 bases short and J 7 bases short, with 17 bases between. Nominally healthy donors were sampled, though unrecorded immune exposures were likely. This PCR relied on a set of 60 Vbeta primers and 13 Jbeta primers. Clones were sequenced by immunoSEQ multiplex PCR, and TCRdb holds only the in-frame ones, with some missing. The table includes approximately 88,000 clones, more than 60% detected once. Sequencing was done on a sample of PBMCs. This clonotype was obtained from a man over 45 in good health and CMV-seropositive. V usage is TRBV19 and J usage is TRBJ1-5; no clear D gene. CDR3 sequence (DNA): TGTGCCAGTATCGGGATGACCTCTCCCCAGCCCCAGCATTTT. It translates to CASIGMTSPQPQHF.